The 19 T cell receptor beta chains listed next were all sequenced from one sample in a study of control samples from healthy donors and cancer patients. Method: immunoSEQ multiplex PCR; TCRdb's copy keeps in-frame clones and lacks some. The data contain tens of thousands of clones, 75% to 95% of them singletons. Sequencing was done on a sample of PBMCs. These TCRs come from a middle-aged woman with head and neck cancer.

This chain connects TRBV5-1 to TRBJ2-7; 8 positions match TRBD1. V was pared by 1 base and J by 4 bases, with 7 bases of the junction left unmatched. The CDR3 has 15 amino acids. Germline CDR1 reads SGHRS; CDR2 reads YFSETQ. The CDR3 region has the DNA TGCGCCAGCAGCTTGTCTACAGGGGGGAGATACGAGCAGTACTTC. Translating gives CASSLSTGGRYEQYF.

The V call is TRBV7-2, the J call TRBJ2-5; a weak D match, TRBD2 (5 bases). Germline CDR1 SGHTA, CDR2 FQGNSA. V lost 8 bases and J lost 4, with 14 bases in between. This CDR3 is 13 amino acids long. The CDR3 sequence: CASGSSSLETQYF. CDR3 DNA sequence: TGTGCCAGCGGGTCCTCTAGCTTAGAGACCCAGTACTTC.

The CDR3 nucleotides are TGTGCCAGTAGTACCCTCCGGGTCGGGGAGCTGTTTTTT. The encoded protein is CASSTLRVGELFF. This chain joins TRBV19 and TRBJ2-2; D ambiguous. The V gene's germline CDR1 is LNHDA and CDR2 SQIVND (reference sequence). The CDR3 extends over 13 amino acids. V dropped 4 bases and J dropped 7 bases, with 10 bases sitting between them.

This clone appeared once. This sequence joins TRBV9 and TRBJ2-5, with 8 bases fitting TRBD2. CDR1 SGDLS and CDR2 YYNGEE come from the germline V gene. The V segment lost 4 bases and the J segment 1 base; nucleotides outside the gene matches: 6. This CDR3 contains 15 residues. CDR3 sequence: CASSPRGGVQETQYF. CDR3 sequence (DNA): TGTGCCAGCAGCCCCCGGGGGGGGGTCCAAGAGACCCAGTACTTC.

This chain joins TRBV6-5 and TRBJ2-1, with 8 bases lining up with TRBD1. The CDR3 has 15 residues. The germline V gene has CDR1 MNHEY and CDR2 SVGAGI. The V and J ends lost 6 bases and 2 bases, in that order; junction bases with no gene match: 6. CDR3 loop: CASRGDRQAYNEQFF. The CDR3, as DNA: TGTGCCAGCAGGGGGGACAGGCAAGCCTACAATGAGCAGTTCTTC.

The chain uses TRBV7-9 and TRBJ2-3; TRBD2 matches 9 bases. The CDR3 runs to 15 residues. Germline assignment: CDR1 SEHNR and CDR2 FQNEAQ (reference sequence). The V segment lost 7 bases and the J segment 2 bases; nucleotides outside the gene matches: 7. This chain's CDR3 is CASTVAGALTDTQYF. In DNA form, the CDR3 reads TGTGCCAGCACTGTAGCGGGGGCGCTCACAGATACGCAGTATTTT. The variable domain in full, completed from reference TRBV7-9 and TRBJ2-3, reads DTGVSQNPRHKITKRGQNVTFRCDPISEHNRLYWYRQTLGQGPEFLTYFQNEAQLEKSRLLSDRFSAERPKGSFSTLEIQRTEQGDSAMYLCASTVAGALTDTQYFGPGTRLTVL.

As DNA, the CDR3 is TGTGCCAGCAGTTCGACAGGGAAGAACGGGGAGCTGTTTTTT. This gives the protein CASSSTGKNGELFF. The chain recombines TRBV27 with TRBJ2-2; 7 bases match TRBD1. V lost 4 bases to trimming and J lost 7 bases; unmatched junction nucleotides: 6. There are 14 residues in the CDR3. The germline V gene has CDR1 MNHEY and CDR2 SMNVEV (reference sequence).

The V call is TRBV11-2, the J call TRBJ2-1, with no clear D. Germline V gives CDR1 SGHAT, CDR2 FQNNGV. The ends were cut back, 6 bases at V and 10 bases at J, with 13 bases in the middle. The CDR3 is made up of 12 amino acids. CDR3 protein: CASRRSLGEQFF. The DNA of the CDR3 is TGTGCCAGCAGACGGAGTCTGGGAGAGCAGTTCTTC. Supplemented by reference TRBV11-2 and TRBJ2-1, the full variable domain reads EAGVAQSPRYKIIEKRQSVAFWCNPISGHATLYWYQQILGQGPKLLIQFQNNGVVDDSQLPKDRFSAERLKGVDSTLKIQPAKLEDSAVYLCASRRSLGEQFFGPGTRLTVL.

The chain recombines TRBV2 with TRBJ2-7; the match to TRBD2 covers 7 bases. The CDR3 has 13 amino acids. Trimming removed 3 bases from V and 7 bases from J; junction bases left unmatched: 6. Germline V gene data show CDR1 as SNHLY and CDR2 as FYNNEI. CDR3 sequence: CASSEETSMEQYF. The CDR3 DNA reads as TGTGCCAGCAGTGAGGAGACTAGCATGGAGCAGTACTTC.

The chain links TRBV5-5 to TRBJ1-2; D not certain. Germline V gene data show CDR1 as SGHKS and CDR2 as YYEKEE (reference sequence). The CDR3 extends over 12 amino acids. The germline V and J ends were trimmed by 1 base and 0 bases, with 1 base remaining between them. CDR3 loop: CASSLPNYGYTF. The CDR3 DNA reads TGTGCCAGCAGCTTGCCTAACTATGGCTACACCTTC.

V and J are TRBV2 and TRBJ1-3, with D maybe TRBD1 (5 bases). V was pared by 4 bases and J by 3 bases, with 7 bases between. Germline CDR1 and CDR2: SNHLY and FYNNEI. CDR3 length: 13 amino acids. This chain's CDR3 is CASSGGSGNTIYF. The DNA of the CDR3 is TGTGCCAGCAGTGGGGGGAGTGGAAACACCATATATTTT. The full variable domain, rest sourced from reference TRBV2 and TRBJ1-3, is EPEVTQTPSHQVTQMGQEVILRCVPISNHLYFYWYRQILGQKVEFLVSFYNNEISEKSEIFDDQFSVERPDGSNFTLKIRSTKLEDSAMYFCASSGGSGNTIYFGEGSWLTVV.

This chain links TRBV13 with TRBJ2-4; tentatively, D is TRBD1 or TRBD2 (5 bases each). V was cut by 5 bases and J by 1 base, with 15 bases left in between. CDR3 length: 16 residues. In germline, CDR1 is PRHDT, CDR2 FYEKMQ (reference sequence). The CDR3: CASSPPGWGAKNIQYF. The CDR3 coding sequence is TGTGCCAGCAGCCCGCCGGGGTGGGGGGCCAAAAACATTCAGTACTTC.

The chain links TRBV4-2 to TRBJ2-3; TRBD2 agrees at 9 bases. Germline V gene sequence: CDR1 LGHNA, CDR2 YNFKEQ. Losses at the gene ends were 1 base for V and 6 bases for J; bases not matched to a gene: 8. This CDR3 spans 16 amino acids. CDR3: CASSQVGGGVEDTQYF. CDR3 sequence (DNA): TGTGCCAGCAGCCAAGTGGGCGGGGGGGTTGAGGATACGCAGTATTTT.

V and J are TRBV5-4 and TRBJ2-3, with 11 bases identical to TRBD2. Per the germline V gene, CDR1 is SGHNT and CDR2 is YYREEE (reference sequence). Trimming cost V 4 bases and J 0 bases; bases outside gene matches: 4. This CDR3 has 16 amino acids. The CDR3 reads CASSPGLAASTDTQYF. Written as DNA, the CDR3 is TGTGCCAGCAGCCCGGGACTAGCGGCTAGCACAGATACGCAGTATTTT.

The chain employs TRBV19 and TRBJ2-5; TRBD1 might be the D (5 bases). V dropped 5 bases and J dropped 2 bases, with 9 bases sitting between them. Germline V lookup: CDR1 LNHDA, CDR2 SQIVND (reference sequence). This CDR3 has 13 amino acids. CDR3 sequence (DNA): TGTGCCAGTAGTCCCGACAGTCAAGAGACCCAGTACTTC. As protein: CASSPDSQETQYF.

V is TRBV5-4 and J is TRBJ2-7; D is perhaps TRBD1 (6 bases). The CDR3 is 13 residues long. The germline V gene has CDR1 SGHNT and CDR2 YYREEE (reference sequence). Deletions cut 2 bases from V and 7 bases from J, with 13 bases between. The CDR3 region has the DNA TGTGCCAGCAGCTTTTCCCTAGGGGGAGAGCAGTACTTC. Protein sequence: CASSFSLGGEQYF.

This clone was detected only once. This chain connects TRBV5-1 to TRBJ2-7; 10 bases are a match to TRBD2. CDR1 SGHRS and CDR2 YFSETQ come from the germline V gene. The CDR3 sequence is 15 residues long. V was clipped by 5 bases and J by 0 bases; unmatched bases: 5. The CDR3 DNA reads as TGCGCCAGCAGACAGGGACTAGCGTTCTCCTACGAGCAGTACTTC. This gives the protein CASRQGLAFSYEQYF.

The rearrangement joins TRBV28 to TRBJ1-1; D is ambiguous. The germline V gene has CDR1 MDHEN and CDR2 SYDVKM. This CDR3 spans 15 amino acids. The germline V and J ends were trimmed by 1 base and 1 base, with 10 bases remaining between them. DNA for the CDR3: TGTGCCAGCAGTTTATTGGGGTCGGGGAACACTGAAGCTTTCTTT. It specifies CASSLLGSGNTEAFF.

The V gene is TRBV30, the J gene TRBJ1-4, with D tentatively TRBD1 (6 bases). The CDR3 length is 14 residues. Germline CDR1 and CDR2: GTSNPN and SVGIG (reference sequence). Trimming left V 1 base short and J 4 bases short, with 10 bases between. This chain's CDR3 is CAWSEGQLNEKLFF. CDR3 nucleotides: TGTGCCTGGAGTGAAGGACAGCTTAATGAAAAACTGTTTTTT.